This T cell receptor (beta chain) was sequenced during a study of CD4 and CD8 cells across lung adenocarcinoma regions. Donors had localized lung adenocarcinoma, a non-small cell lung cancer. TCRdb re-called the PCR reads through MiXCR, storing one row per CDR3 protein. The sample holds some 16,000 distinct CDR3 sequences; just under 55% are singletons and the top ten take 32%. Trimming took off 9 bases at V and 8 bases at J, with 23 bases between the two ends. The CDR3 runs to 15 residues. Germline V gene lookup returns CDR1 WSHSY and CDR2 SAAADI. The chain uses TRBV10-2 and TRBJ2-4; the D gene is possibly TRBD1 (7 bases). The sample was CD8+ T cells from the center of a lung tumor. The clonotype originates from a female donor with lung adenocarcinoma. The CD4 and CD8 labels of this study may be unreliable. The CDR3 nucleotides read TGCGCCAGGAGGCAGGGGGGCCGGGACCAAGACATTCAGTACTTC. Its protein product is CARRQGGRDQDIQYF.